These T cell receptor beta chains were read from a single sample in a study of blood T cell repertoires in COVID-19. Using immunoSEQ multiplex PCR, the repertoire was profiled, and TCRdb retains in-frame clones only, with some absent. The sample consists of over 110,000 clones, 75% to 90% of them appearing once. Material: peripheral blood. Receptors were obtained from a man aged 65 to 85 who had recovered from COVID-19. CDR3s include the opening cysteine and the closing phenylalanine or tryptophan. A D gene is named only where the DNA matches it firmly. Some rows have no size entry. The others give once, few or many, or a class for an expanded clone.

D: .; J: TRBJ2-7; V: TRBV18; size: .; DNA: TGTGCCAGCTCACCACGGGCAGGGGACTACGAGCAGTACTTC; CDR3: CASSPRAGDYEQYF
D: .; J: TRBJ1-5; V: TRBV6-1; size: .; DNA: TGTGCCAGCAGTGAAGGGGAGGGGACGGGCAATCAGCCCCAGCATTTT; CDR3: CASSEGEGTGNQPQHF
D: .; J: TRBJ1-5; V: TRBV7-2; size: .; DNA: TGTGCCAGCAGCTTAGGGGGGTGGGAGGATCAGCCCCAGCATTTT; CDR3: CASSLGGWEDQPQHF
D: .; J: TRBJ2-3; V: TRBV7-2; size: .; DNA: TGTGCCAGCAGCCACCCTGAAGGGGGGAGGGCCAGGGGTACGCAGTATTTT; CDR3: CASSHPEGGRARGTQYF
D: TRBD2; J: TRBJ2-5; V: TRBV19; size: .; DNA: TGTGCCAGTAGTCCTAGCGGGCGGCAAGAGACCCAGTACTTC; CDR3: CASSPSGRQETQYF
D: .; J: TRBJ2-6; V: TRBV6-5; size: .; DNA: TGTGCCAGCAGTCAAACAGCTACTGGGGCCAACGTCCTGACTTTC; CDR3: CASSQTATGANVLTF
D: TRBD1; J: TRBJ2-3; V: TRBV5-1; size: .; DNA: TGCGCCAGCTCGACAGGGGACAAAGGGGGCACAGATACGCAGTATTTT; CDR3: CASSTGDKGGTDTQYF
D: TRBD2; J: TRBJ2-5; V: TRBV12-5; size: .; DNA: TGTGCTAGTGGTCGGGAGGTTGGAGAGACCCAGTACTTC; CDR3: CASGREVGETQYF
D: .; J: TRBJ2-2; V: TRBV9; size: .; DNA: TGTGCCAGCTCCCCCTTCCTCACCGGGGAGCTGTTTTTT; CDR3: CASSPFLTGELFF
D: .; J: TRBJ2-5; V: TRBV6-5; size: .; DNA: TGTGCCAGCAGCTACGGACAAGGAGCGACCCAGTACTTC; CDR3: CASSYGQGATQYF
D: TRBD2; J: TRBJ2-6; V: TRBV11-2; size: .; DNA: TGTGCCAGCAGCCGCGGGACTAGCGGGAGCGAGGGGGCCAACGTCCTGACTTTC; CDR3: CASSRGTSGSEGANVLTF
D: .; J: TRBJ2-7; V: TRBV9; size: .; DNA: TGTGCCAGCAGCGTAGGGGTGCGGGACGAATGCGAGCAGTACTTC; CDR3: CASSVGVRDECEQYF
D: TRBD1; J: TRBJ2-1; V: TRBV19; size: .; DNA: TGTGCCAGTAGTCCGGGACAGGGGCTTGATGAGCAGTTCTTC; CDR3: CASSPGQGLDEQFF
D: TRBD2; J: TRBJ2-7; V: TRBV4-1; size: .; DNA: TGCGCCAGCAGCCAGCTGATAGCGGGAGGGTACGAGCAGTACTTC; CDR3: CASSQLIAGGYEQYF
D: .; J: TRBJ2-1; V: TRBV12-3/TRBV12-4; size: .; DNA: TGTGCCAGCAGTTTGTTACGGGATGAGCAGTTCTTC; CDR3: CASSLLRDEQFF
D: TRBD2; J: TRBJ2-2; V: TRBV5-1; size: .; DNA: TGCGCCAGCAGCTTAGGTAGCGGGATCCTCAACACCGGGGAGCTGTTTTTT; CDR3: CASSLGSGILNTGELFF
D: TRBD1; J: TRBJ2-5; V: TRBV27; size: .; DNA: TGTGCCAGCAGTCAGGGGGACACCCTTCACATGTCCCAGTACTTC; CDR3: CASSQGDTLHMSQYF
D: TRBD2; J: TRBJ2-1; V: TRBV27; size: .; DNA: TGTGCCAGCAGGCTACTGACGGGACTAAAATACAATGAGCAGTTCTTC; CDR3: CASRLLTGLKYNEQFF
D: TRBD1; J: TRBJ2-7; V: TRBV10-3; size: once; DNA: TGTGCCATCAGTGAACGAGACAGGGCGGCCTACGAGCAGTACTTC; CDR3: CAISERDRAAYEQYF
D: .; J: TRBJ2-7; V: TRBV19; size: once; DNA: TGTGCCAGTAGTAAGATAACAGGGCCAACCTACGAGCAGTACTTC; CDR3: CASSKITGPTYEQYF
D: .; J: TRBJ1-4; V: TRBV4-3; size: .; DNA: TGCGCCAGCAGCCAAGATGCGGCCAGGGCGGGAGAAAAACTGTTTTTT; CDR3: CASSQDAARAGEKLFF
D: TRBD1; J: TRBJ2-3; V: TRBV3-1/TRBV3-2; size: .; DNA: TGTGCCAGCAGACGACAGGGCGAAGATACGCAGTATTTT; CDR3: CASRRQGEDTQYF
D: .; J: TRBJ2-3; V: TRBV5-1; size: .; DNA: TGCGCCAGCCGGCTTAGGAGGCTAGCGCTAATAAGCACAGATACGCAGTATTTT; CDR3: CASRLRRLALISTDTQYF
D: TRBD1; J: TRBJ1-1; V: TRBV27; size: .; DNA: TGTGCCAGCAGTTTTTTGACAGGGATGAACACTGAAGCTTTCTTT; CDR3: CASSFLTGMNTEAFF
D: .; J: TRBJ2-1; V: TRBV24-1; size: .; DNA: TGTGCCACCAGTGATTCCCAGGGGAGCTCCTACAATGAGCAGTTCTTC; CDR3: CATSDSQGSSYNEQFF
D: .; J: TRBJ2-7; V: TRBV6-1; size: .; DNA: TGTGCCAGCTCACTACAGGGTTCGGCCTACGAGCAGTACTTC; CDR3: CASSLQGSAYEQYF
D: .; J: TRBJ2-1; V: TRBV18; size: once; DNA: TGTGCCAGCTCTCATTTCGGGACTGGGTCCTACAATGAGCAGTTCTTC; CDR3: CASSHFGTGSYNEQFF
D: .; J: TRBJ2-2; V: TRBV21-1; size: once; DNA: TGTGCCAGCAGCAAAAAGCGGATAGCGGGAACGAACACCGGGGAGCTGTTTTTT; CDR3: CASSKKRIAGTNTGELFF
D: TRBD1; J: TRBJ2-1; V: TRBV15; size: .; DNA: TGTGCCACCAGCAGGGGGACAGGGGGCAACTACAATGAGCAGTTCTTC; CDR3: CATSRGTGGNYNEQFF
D: TRBD1; J: TRBJ1-1; V: TRBV10-3; size: few; DNA: TGTGCCATCAGTATCGACGGACAGGCTGTGAACACTGAAGCTTTCTTT; CDR3: CAISIDGQAVNTEAFF
D: TRBD2; J: TRBJ2-1; V: TRBV9; size: .; DNA: TGTGCCAGCAGCGCCCTAGCGGGAGGTATTAATGAGCAGTTCTTC; CDR3: CASSALAGGINEQFF
D: TRBD2; J: TRBJ2-1; V: TRBV19; size: .; DNA: TGTGCCAGTAGTCCCGGTTTAGCGGGAGTGAATGAGCAGTTCTTC; CDR3: CASSPGLAGVNEQFF
D: .; J: TRBJ1-1; V: TRBV27; size: once; DNA: TGTGCCAGCAGTCCCTGGGGGGGGCGGAACACTGAAGCTTTCTTT; CDR3: CASSPWGGRNTEAFF
D: TRBD1; J: TRBJ2-7; V: TRBV7-6; size: .; DNA: TGTGCCAGCGCACCCACGGGACAGGGCTCCTACGAGCAGTACTTC; CDR3: CASAPTGQGSYEQYF
D: .; J: TRBJ2-3; V: TRBV27; size: few; DNA: TGTGCCAGCAGTTTACAGTGGGGGCGGGAGTTGGTAGATACGCAGTATTTT; CDR3: CASSLQWGRELVDTQYF
D: .; J: TRBJ2-7; V: TRBV7-9; size: .; DNA: TGTGCCAGCAGCTTTGCCTCAGGGGGGCTCTACGAGCAGTACTTC; CDR3: CASSFASGGLYEQYF
D: TRBD1; J: TRBJ1-3; V: TRBV7-9; size: .; DNA: TGTGCCAGCAGCTTAGCAGGAAGGGGGCCTGGAAACACCATATATTTT; CDR3: CASSLAGRGPGNTIYF
D: .; J: TRBJ2-5; V: TRBV18; size: .; DNA: TGTGCCAGCTCACCGAGGGCCCTGTGGGGAGCCGAGACCCAGTACTTC; CDR3: CASSPRALWGAETQYF
D: TRBD1; J: TRBJ1-1; V: TRBV18; size: .; DNA: TGTGCCAGCTCACCGGGACAGGGGTTTCTACATGTGAACACTGAAGCTTTCTTT; CDR3: CASSPGQGFLHVNTEAFF
D: TRBD2; J: TRBJ2-1; V: TRBV6-2/TRBV6-3; size: .; DNA: TGTGCCAGCAGTTACCCCCGTGGAGCGGGGTGGGGCTCCTACAATGAGCAGTTCTTC; CDR3: CASSYPRGAGWGSYNEQFF
D: .; J: TRBJ2-5; V: TRBV3-1/TRBV3-2; size: .; DNA: TGTGCCAGCAGGCCCGCCGGGACTTTGGCCACCCAGGAGACCCAGTACTTC; CDR3: CASRPAGTLATQETQYF
D: TRBD2; J: TRBJ2-1; V: TRBV7-9; size: .; DNA: TGTGCCAGCAGCTTGGGACTAGCTGTAAATGAGCAGTTCTTC; CDR3: CASSLGLAVNEQFF
D: .; J: TRBJ2-2; V: TRBV7-9; size: .; DNA: TGTGCCAGCAGCGTGGGGGAGGAGGACACCGGGGAGCTGTTTTTT; CDR3: CASSVGEEDTGELFF
D: .; J: TRBJ1-1; V: TRBV7-9; size: .; DNA: TGTGCCAGCAGCTCCTGGACAGCGAACACTGAAGCTTTCTTT; CDR3: CASSSWTANTEAFF
D: TRBD2; J: TRBJ2-1; V: TRBV19; size: .; DNA: TGTGCCAGTAGTAGAGGACTAGCGGGCACCAATGAGCAGTTCTTC; CDR3: CASSRGLAGTNEQFF
D: .; J: TRBJ2-2; V: TRBV5-1; size: few; DNA: TGCGCCAGCAGCTTGCCAGGGGCCGGCACCGGGGAGCTGTTTTTT; CDR3: CASSLPGAGTGELFF